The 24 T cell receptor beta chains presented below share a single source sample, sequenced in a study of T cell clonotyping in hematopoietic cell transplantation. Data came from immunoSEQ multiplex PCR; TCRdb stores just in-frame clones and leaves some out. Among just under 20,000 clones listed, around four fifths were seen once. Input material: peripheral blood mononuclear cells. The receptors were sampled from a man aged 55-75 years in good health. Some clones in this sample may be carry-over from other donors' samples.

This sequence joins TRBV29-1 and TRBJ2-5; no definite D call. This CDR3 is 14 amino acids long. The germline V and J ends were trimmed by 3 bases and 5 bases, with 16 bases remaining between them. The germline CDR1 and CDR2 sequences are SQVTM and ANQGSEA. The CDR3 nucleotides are TGCAGCGTTGATCGCAGAGATGGGCGGGAGACCCAGTACTTC. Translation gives CSVDRRDGRETQYF.

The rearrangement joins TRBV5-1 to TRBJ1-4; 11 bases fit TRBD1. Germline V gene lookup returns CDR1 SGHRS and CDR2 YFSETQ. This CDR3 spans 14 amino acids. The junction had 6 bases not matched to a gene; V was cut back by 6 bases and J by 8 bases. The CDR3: CASKVGQGEEKLFF. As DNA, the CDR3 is TGCGCCAGCAAGGTGGGACAGGGGGAGGAAAAACTGTTTTTT.

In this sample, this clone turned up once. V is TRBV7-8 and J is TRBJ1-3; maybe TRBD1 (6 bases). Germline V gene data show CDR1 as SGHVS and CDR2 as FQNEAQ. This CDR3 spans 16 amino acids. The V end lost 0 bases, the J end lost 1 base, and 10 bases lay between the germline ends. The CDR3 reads CASSLAGGESGNTIYF. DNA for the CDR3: TGTGCCAGCAGCTTAGCTGGGGGCGAATCTGGAAACACCATATATTTT.

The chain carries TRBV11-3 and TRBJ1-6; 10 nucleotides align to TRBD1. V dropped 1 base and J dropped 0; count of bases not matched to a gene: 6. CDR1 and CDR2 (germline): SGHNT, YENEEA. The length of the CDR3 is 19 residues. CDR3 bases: TGTGCCAGCAGCTTAGTGAGGACAGGGGGTAGCTCCTATAATTCACCCCTCCACTTT. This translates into CASSLVRTGGSSYNSPLHF.

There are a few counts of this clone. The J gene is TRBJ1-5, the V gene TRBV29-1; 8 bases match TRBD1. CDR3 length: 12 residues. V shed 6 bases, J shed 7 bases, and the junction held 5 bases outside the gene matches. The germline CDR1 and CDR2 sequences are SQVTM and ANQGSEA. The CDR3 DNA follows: TGCAGCGTCGGACAGGGTGGACAGCCCCAGCATTTT. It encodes CSVGQGGQPQHF.

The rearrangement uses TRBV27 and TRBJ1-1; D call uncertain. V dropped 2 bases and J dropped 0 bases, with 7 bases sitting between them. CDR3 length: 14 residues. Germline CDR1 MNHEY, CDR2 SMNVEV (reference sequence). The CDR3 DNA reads TGTGCCAGCAGTTTAACCGGCATGAACACTGAAGCTTTCTTT. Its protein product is CASSLTGMNTEAFF.

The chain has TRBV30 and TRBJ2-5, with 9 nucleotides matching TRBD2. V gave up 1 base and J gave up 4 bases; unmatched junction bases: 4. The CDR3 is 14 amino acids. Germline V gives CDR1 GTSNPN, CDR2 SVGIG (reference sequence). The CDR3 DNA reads TGTGCCTGGAGTGGCGCGGGGGGGGGAGAGACCCAGTACTTC. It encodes CAWSGAGGGETQYF.

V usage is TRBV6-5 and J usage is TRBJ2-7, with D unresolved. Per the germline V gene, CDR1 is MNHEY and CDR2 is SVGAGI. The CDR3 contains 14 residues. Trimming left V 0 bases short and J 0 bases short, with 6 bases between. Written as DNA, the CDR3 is TGTGCCAGCAGTTACTCCCCTGGCTCCTACGAGCAGTACTTC. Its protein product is CASSYSPGSYEQYF.

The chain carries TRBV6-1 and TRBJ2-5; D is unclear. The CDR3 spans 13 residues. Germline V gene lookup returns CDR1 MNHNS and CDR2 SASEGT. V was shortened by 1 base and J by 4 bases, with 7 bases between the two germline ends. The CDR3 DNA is TGTGCCAGCAGTGAAGGGTCGGGAGAGACCCAGTACTTC. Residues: CASSEGSGETQYF.

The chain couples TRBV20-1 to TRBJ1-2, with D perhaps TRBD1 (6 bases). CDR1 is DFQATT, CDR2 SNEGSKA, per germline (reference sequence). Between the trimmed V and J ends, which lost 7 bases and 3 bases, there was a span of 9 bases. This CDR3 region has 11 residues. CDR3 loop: CSVYRDYGYTF. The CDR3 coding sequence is TGCAGTGTATACAGGGACTATGGCTACACCTTC.

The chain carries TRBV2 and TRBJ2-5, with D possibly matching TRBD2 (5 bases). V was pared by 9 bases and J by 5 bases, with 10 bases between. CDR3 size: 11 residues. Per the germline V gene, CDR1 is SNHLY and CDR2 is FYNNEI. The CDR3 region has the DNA TGTGCCAGGAGAAGAGGGGAGACCCAGTACTTC. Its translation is CARRRGETQYF.

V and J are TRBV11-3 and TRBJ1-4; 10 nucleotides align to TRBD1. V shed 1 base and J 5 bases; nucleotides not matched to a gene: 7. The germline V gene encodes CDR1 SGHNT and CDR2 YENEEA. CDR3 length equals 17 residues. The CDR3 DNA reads TGTGCCAGCAGCTTAGTAGCCGGGACAGGGGACAATGAAAAACTGTTTTTT. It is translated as CASSLVAGTGDNEKLFF.

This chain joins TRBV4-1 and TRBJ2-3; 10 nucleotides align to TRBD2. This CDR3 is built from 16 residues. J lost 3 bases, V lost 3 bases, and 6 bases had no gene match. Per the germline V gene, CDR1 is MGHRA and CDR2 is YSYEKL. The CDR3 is CASSQHLAGVTDTQYF. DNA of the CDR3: TGCGCCAGCAGCCAGCACCTAGCGGGAGTAACAGATACGCAGTATTTT.

The CDR3 loop is CASRRTSDTQYF. CDR3 sequence (DNA): TGTGCCAGCAGGCGGACGTCCGATACGCAGTATTTT. The chain joins TRBV11-2 to TRBJ2-3; D is unresolved. V was shortened by 6 bases and J by 6 bases, with 10 bases between the two germline ends. CDR3 size: 12 residues. Germline V gene sequence: CDR1 SGHAT, CDR2 FQNNGV.

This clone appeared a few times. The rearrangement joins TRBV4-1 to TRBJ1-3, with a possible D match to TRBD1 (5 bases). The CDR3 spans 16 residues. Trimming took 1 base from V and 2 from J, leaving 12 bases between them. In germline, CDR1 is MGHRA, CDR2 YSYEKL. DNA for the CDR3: TGCGCCAGCAGCCAAGGCAGGGCATTAACTGGAAACACCATATATTTT. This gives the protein CASSQGRALTGNTIYF.

This chain's CDR3 is CASSIRLSYEQYF. CDR3 sequence (DNA): TGTGCCAGTAGTATTAGACTCTCCTACGAGCAGTACTTC. The V call is TRBV19, the J call TRBJ2-7; the D is unclear. Trimming removed 3 bases from V and 0 bases from J, with 6 bases in between. The CDR3 extends over 13 amino acids. CDR1 is LNHDA, CDR2 SQIVND, per germline (reference sequence).

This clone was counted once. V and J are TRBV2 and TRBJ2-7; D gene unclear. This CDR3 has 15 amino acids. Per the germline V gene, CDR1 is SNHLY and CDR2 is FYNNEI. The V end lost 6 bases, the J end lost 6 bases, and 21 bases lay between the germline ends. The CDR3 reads CASSPRSGSLGEQYF. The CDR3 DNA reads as TGTGCCAGCAGCCCCCGGTCGGGCTCCCTGGGCGAGCAGTACTTC.

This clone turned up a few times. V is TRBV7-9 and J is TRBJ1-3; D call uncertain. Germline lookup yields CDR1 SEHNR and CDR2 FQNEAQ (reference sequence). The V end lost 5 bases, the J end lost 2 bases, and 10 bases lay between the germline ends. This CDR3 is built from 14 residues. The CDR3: CASSPSQPGNTIYF. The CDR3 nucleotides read TGTGCCAGCAGCCCATCCCAGCCTGGAAACACCATATATTTT. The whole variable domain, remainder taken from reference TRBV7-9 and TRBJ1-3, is DTGVSQNPRHKITKRGQNVTFRCDPISEHNRLYWYRQTLGQGPEFLTYFQNEAQLEKSRLLSDRFSAERPKGSFSTLEIQRTEQGDSAMYLCASSPSQPGNTIYFGEGSWLTVV.

CDR3 in amino acids: CASSQARGREAFF. The DNA for the CDR3 is TGCGCCAGCAGCCAAGCCCGTGGGCGTGAAGCTTTCTTT. The rearrangement uses TRBV4-3 and TRBJ1-1; no firm D call. Germline V gene lookup returns CDR1 LGHNA and CDR2 YSLEER. This CDR3 is 13 amino acids long. V was shortened by 1 base and J by 7 bases, with 10 bases between the two germline ends.

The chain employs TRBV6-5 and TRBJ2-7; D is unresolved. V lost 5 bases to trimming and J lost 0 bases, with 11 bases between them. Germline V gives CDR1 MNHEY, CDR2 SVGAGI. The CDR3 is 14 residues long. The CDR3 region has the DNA TGTGCCAGCAGTCCAAGGTATAGCTCCTACGAGCAGTACTTC. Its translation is CASSPRYSSYEQYF.

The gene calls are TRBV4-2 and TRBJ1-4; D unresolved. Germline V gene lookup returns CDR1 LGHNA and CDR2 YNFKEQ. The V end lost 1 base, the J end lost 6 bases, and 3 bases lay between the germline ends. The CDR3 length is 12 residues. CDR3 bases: TGTGCCAGCAGCCAAGTTTATGAAAAACTGTTTTTT. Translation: CASSQVYEKLFF.

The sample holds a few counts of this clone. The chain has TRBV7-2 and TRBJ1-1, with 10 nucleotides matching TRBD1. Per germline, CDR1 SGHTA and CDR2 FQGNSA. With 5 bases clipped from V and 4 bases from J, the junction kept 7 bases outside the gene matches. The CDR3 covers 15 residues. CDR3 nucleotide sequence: TGTGCCAGCAGCCAAGGGACAGGGGTAGTCACTGAAGCTTTCTTT. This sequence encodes CASSQGTGVVTEAFF.

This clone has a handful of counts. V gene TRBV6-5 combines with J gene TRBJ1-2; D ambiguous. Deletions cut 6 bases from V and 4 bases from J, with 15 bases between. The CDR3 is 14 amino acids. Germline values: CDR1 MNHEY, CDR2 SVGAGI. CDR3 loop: CASSPHTDGYGYTF. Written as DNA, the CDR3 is TGTGCCAGCAGCCCCCATACAGACGGCTATGGCTACACCTTC.

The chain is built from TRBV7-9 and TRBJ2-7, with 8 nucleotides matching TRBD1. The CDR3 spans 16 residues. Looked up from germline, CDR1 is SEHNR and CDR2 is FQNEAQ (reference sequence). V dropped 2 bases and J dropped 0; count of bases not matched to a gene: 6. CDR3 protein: CASSLLDGQGSYEQYF. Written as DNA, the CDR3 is TGTGCCAGCAGCTTACTGGATGGACAGGGCTCCTACGAGCAGTACTTC.